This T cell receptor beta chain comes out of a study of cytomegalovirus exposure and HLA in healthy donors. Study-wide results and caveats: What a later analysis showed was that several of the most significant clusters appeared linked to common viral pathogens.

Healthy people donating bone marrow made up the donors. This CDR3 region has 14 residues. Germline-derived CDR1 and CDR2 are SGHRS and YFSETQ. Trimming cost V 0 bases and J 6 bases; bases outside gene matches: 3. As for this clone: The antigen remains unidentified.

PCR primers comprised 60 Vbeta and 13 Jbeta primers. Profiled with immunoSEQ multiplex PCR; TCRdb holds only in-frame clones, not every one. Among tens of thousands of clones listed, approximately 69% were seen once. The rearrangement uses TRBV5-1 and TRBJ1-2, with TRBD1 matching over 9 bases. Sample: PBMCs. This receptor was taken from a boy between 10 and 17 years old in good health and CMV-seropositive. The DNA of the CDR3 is TGCGCCAGCAGCTTGGGGGGACAGGGAAATGGCTACACCTTC. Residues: CASSLGGQGNGYTF.